This entry lists 32 T cell receptor beta chains sequenced from one sample in a study of T-cell memory formation after mild COVID-19. TCRdb re-called the 5' RACE reads with MiXCR, one entry per CDR3 protein. The sample lists around 300,000 distinct CDR3 sequences; approximately 8% were seen once. Sequencing used PBMCs or a T cell subset sorted from them (not recorded which). Receptor source: a man aged 18-30 years who had mild COVID-19 (a few samples of this study predate the infection). Cell type and time point are not known.

This clonotype was found many times. The J gene is TRBJ2-3, the V gene TRBV5-1; D might be TRBD2 (5 bases). Germline V gene sequence: CDR1 SGHRS, CDR2 YFSETQ. The germline V and J ends were trimmed by 5 bases and 2 bases, with 12 bases remaining between them. There are 14 residues in the CDR3. The CDR3 region has the DNA TGCGCCAGCAGAAGCGGAGAGCTCACAGATACGCAGTATTTT. Translation gives CASRSGELTDTQYF.

The CDR3 sequence: CASSASDRGFRETQYF. The DNA of the CDR3 is TGTGCCAGCAGCGCCTCCGACAGGGGTTTTAGGGAGACCCAGTACTTC. The chain combines TRBV25-1 with TRBJ2-5, with TRBD1 matching 8 bases. The CDR3 is made up of 16 amino acids. Germline V gene data show CDR1 as MGHDK and CDR2 as SYGVNS. V lost 6 bases and J lost 5; bases outside the gene matches: 14.

This clonotype occurred many times. The chain links TRBV28 to TRBJ2-4, with TRBD2 identical over 9 bases. Trimming took 4 bases from V and 6 from J; bases not matched to a gene: 10. The CDR3 spans 16 residues. Germline V CDR1 and CDR2: MDHEN, SYDVKM. The CDR3 sequence: CASSSSVGRGGNIQYF. CDR3 bases: TGTGCCAGCAGTTCATCGGTGGGGCGGGGGGGAAACATTCAGTACTTC.

This clonotype came up a few times. This chain connects TRBV6-2 or TRBV6-3 to TRBJ1-1; 7 nucleotides match TRBD1. Trimming removed 7 bases from V and 0 bases from J; junction bases left unmatched: 8. In germline, CDR1 is MNHEY, CDR2 SVGEGT. This CDR3 is built from 15 residues. CDR3 nucleotides: TGTGCCAGCACCTCAATGGGACAGTTGAACACTGAAGCTTTCTTT. It is translated as CASTSMGQLNTEAFF.

This chain uses TRBV6-6 with TRBJ2-7, with 7 positions matching TRBD1. CDR3 size: 13 residues. CDR1 and CDR2 from the germline V gene are MNHNY and SVGAGI (reference sequence). V lost 2 bases, J lost 5 bases, and 3 bases stayed unmatched. CDR3 protein: CASSYPDRDEQYF. CDR3 bases: TGTGCCAGCAGTTACCCTGACAGGGACGAGCAGTACTTC.

The J gene is TRBJ2-3, the V gene TRBV7-2, with TRBD2 as a possible D gene (6 bases). The germline V and J ends were trimmed by 1 base and 7 bases, with 15 bases remaining between them. The CDR3 runs 15 residues. Germline V gene lookup returns CDR1 SGHTA and CDR2 FQGNSA. The CDR3 protein is CASSLDGGSGNTQYF. The CDR3 region has the DNA TGTGCCAGCAGCTTAGATGGGGGGTCTGGTAATACGCAGTATTTT.

This clonotype was seen a few times. The chain is built from TRBV7-3 and TRBJ2-5; the D gene could be TRBD1 or TRBD2 (6 bases each). V was shortened by 6 bases and J by 4 bases, with 12 bases between the two germline ends. Looked up from germline, CDR1 is SGHTA and CDR2 is FQGTGA. The CDR3 sequence is 13 residues long. The CDR3 protein is CASSTGGAETQYF. In DNA form, the CDR3 reads TGTGCCAGCAGTACCGGGGGCGCAGAGACCCAGTACTTC.

This chain joins TRBV4-2 and TRBJ2-3; no reliable D call. CDR1 is LGHNA and CDR2 is YNFKEQ in the germline V gene. The CDR3 has 14 residues. Trimming cost V 0 bases and J 6 bases, with 10 bases left between them. The CDR3 reads CASSQETVVDTQYF. CDR3 sequence (DNA): TGTGCCAGCAGCCAAGAAACCGTGGTGGATACGCAGTATTTT.

This clonotype was observed many times. The chain is built from TRBV18 and TRBJ2-7, with TRBD2 matching over 7 bases. With 3 bases clipped from V and 3 bases from J, the junction kept 8 bases outside the gene matches. The CDR3 contains 15 residues. Germline-derived CDR1 and CDR2 are KGHSH and LQKENI. CDR3 nucleotides: TGTGCCAGCTCACCCCCCGGCTTAGCGGGCTACGAGCAGTACTTC. It is translated as CASSPPGLAGYEQYF.

This clonotype has ten or more counts. This sequence joins TRBV5-6 and TRBJ1-2, with D possibly being TRBD1 (5 bases). With 0 bases removed from V and 3 bases from J, the gap between germline ends came to 6 bases. Germline CDR1 is SGHDT and CDR2 is YYEEEE. This CDR3 has 13 residues. The CDR3, as DNA: TGTGCCAGCAGCTTGGGACAGTACTATGGCTACACCTTC. Its protein product is CASSLGQYYGYTF.

This clonotype has only a few counts. This rearrangement joins TRBV7-6 to TRBJ2-3; 8 positions agree with TRBD2. V gave up 5 bases and J gave up 0 bases; unmatched junction bases: 4. The CDR3 is 15 amino acids. Germline V CDR1 and CDR2: SGHVS, FNYEAQ. The CDR3 bases are TGTGCCAGCAGCCCGGGGGGGCGGAGCACAGATACGCAGTATTTT. It yields the protein CASSPGGRSTDTQYF.

This clonotype was counted many times. This chain links TRBV6-5 with TRBJ2-7, with 7 bases fitting TRBD1. Unmatched junction bases numbered 7, after V lost 0 bases and J lost 2 bases. Germline CDR1 and CDR2: MNHEY and SVGAGI. The CDR3 sequence is 16 residues long. CDR3 residues: CASSYSLGGQTYEQYF. CDR3 bases: TGTGCCAGCAGTTACTCTCTTGGGGGACAGACCTACGAGCAGTACTTC.

This clonotype has only a few counts. The chain combines TRBV28 with TRBJ2-4; D is perhaps TRBD1 (5 bases). Trimming took off 3 bases at V and 5 bases at J, with 14 bases between the two ends. Looked up from germline, CDR1 is MDHEN and CDR2 is SYDVKM. This CDR3 comprises 15 residues. The DNA of the CDR3 is TGTGCCAGCAGTTTTGGATTGGGGCAGCAAAACATTCAGTACTTC. Encoded protein: CASSFGLGQQNIQYF. The full variable domain, rest sourced from reference TRBV28 and TRBJ2-4, is DVKVTQSSRYLVKRTGEKVFLECVQDMDHENMFWYRQDPGLGLRLIYFSYDVKMKEKGDIPEGYSVSREKKERFSLILESASTNQTSMYLCASSFGLGQQNIQYFGAGTRLSVL.

This clonotype was recorded many times. This rearrangement joins TRBV12-3 or TRBV12-4 to TRBJ2-4; TRBD1 matches 8 bases. The trim removed 2 bases at V and 6 bases at J, leaving 3 bases unmatched. This CDR3 has 14 residues. The CDR3 DNA sequence: TGTGCCAGCAGTTTACGGACAGGGCTAAACATTCAGTACTTC. This translates into CASSLRTGLNIQYF.

This clonotype was counted between two and nine times. V is TRBV20-1 and J is TRBJ2-5; either TRBD1 or TRBD2 may supply D (6 bases each). This CDR3 region has 13 residues. The germline V and J ends were trimmed by 3 bases and 6 bases, with 14 bases remaining between them. Germline CDR1 reads DFQATT; CDR2 reads SNEGSKA (reference sequence). CDR3 nucleotides: TGCAGTGCTAGCGCCGGGGGCCCCCAGACCCAGTACTTC. It codes for CSASAGGPQTQYF.

This clonotype turned up a few times. This sequence joins TRBV20-1 and TRBJ1-5; D remains ambiguous. This CDR3 contains 15 residues. The germline V gene has CDR1 DFQATT and CDR2 SNEGSKA (reference sequence). Trimming stripped 1 base from V and 2 bases from J, with 12 bases between. This chain's CDR3 is CSARVPGIRNQPQHF. The CDR3 DNA reads TGCAGTGCTAGAGTTCCAGGAATCCGCAATCAGCCCCAGCATTTT.

This clonotype came up a few times. This rearrangement joins TRBV18 to TRBJ2-7; D is possibly TRBD2 (5 bases). Germline loops: CDR1 KGHSH, CDR2 LQKENI. The germline V and J ends were trimmed by 6 bases and 5 bases, with 14 bases remaining between them. The CDR3 is made up of 13 amino acids. DNA of the CDR3: TGTGCCAGCTCCCCCACCGGAGGCCACGAGCAGTACGTC. It is translated as CASSPTGGHEQYV.

The table lists this clonotype with a few counts. This chain joins TRBV9 and TRBJ2-3, with no clear D. Germline lookup yields CDR1 SGDLS and CDR2 YYNGEE. Trimming removed 3 bases from V and 4 bases from J, with 9 bases in between. CDR3 size: 13 residues. This CDR3 reads CASSASAADTQYF. The CDR3 nucleotides read TGTGCCAGCAGCGCCAGCGCGGCAGATACGCAGTATTTT.

The table lists this clonotype with many counts. The chain recombines TRBV11-3 with TRBJ2-1; the D gene is possibly TRBD2 (6 bases). V was clipped by 0 bases and J by 0 bases, with 12 bases between them. The CDR3 runs to 17 residues. Germline assignment: CDR1 SGHNT and CDR2 YENEEA. The CDR3 here is CASSLERGRVSYNEQFF. The CDR3, as DNA: TGTGCCAGCAGCTTAGAGCGGGGCAGGGTCTCCTACAATGAGCAGTTCTTC.

This rearrangement joins TRBV15 to TRBJ2-7, with D possibly being TRBD1 (6 bases). The CDR3 sequence is 13 residues long. Germline lookup yields CDR1 LNHNV and CDR2 YYDKDF (reference sequence). V was cut by 4 bases and J by 5 bases, with 12 bases left in between. The CDR3, as DNA: TGTGCCACCAGCATCCCGCACAGGGACGAGCAGTACTTC. It specifies CATSIPHRDEQYF.

V and J are TRBV18 and TRBJ2-7; the match to TRBD1 covers 9 bases. Looked up from germline, CDR1 is KGHSH and CDR2 is LQKENI. There are 14 residues in the CDR3. Losses at the gene ends were 3 bases for V and 7 bases for J; bases not matched to a gene: 7. The CDR3 coding sequence is TGTGCCAGCTCACCCCTGGACAGGGGCGGAGAGCAGTACTTC. It specifies CASSPLDRGGEQYF. Full variable domain (missing parts from reference TRBV18 and TRBJ2-7): NAGVMQNPRHLVRRRGQEARLRCSPMKGHSHVYWYRQLPEEGLKFMVYLQKENIIDESGMPKERFSAEFPKEGPSILRIQQVVRGDSAAYFCASSPLDRGGEQYFGPGTRLTVT.

The genes are TRBV6-5 and TRBJ1-1; 7 nucleotides match TRBD1. Trimming removed 6 bases from V and 0 bases from J; junction bases left unmatched: 7. This CDR3 has 15 amino acids. In germline, CDR1 is MNHEY, CDR2 SVGAGI. CDR3 sequence (DNA): TGTGCCAGCAGCCAGCTGACAGGGTTGAACACTGAAGCTTTCTTT. Protein: CASSQLTGLNTEAFF.

This clonotype was seen repeatedly, ten times or more. The genes are TRBV4-1 and TRBJ2-5; TRBD1 is a possible D gene (5 bases). Trimming removed 0 bases at V and 5 bases at J, with 19 bases between. The CDR3 has 17 amino acids. Germline-derived CDR1 and CDR2 are MGHRA and YSYEKL. The CDR3 protein is CASSQESWGRGPETQYF. For the CDR3, the DNA is TGCGCCAGCAGCCAAGAGTCTTGGGGTAGGGGCCCGGAGACCCAGTACTTC.

There are a few counts of this clonotype. The rearrangement links TRBV4-3 to TRBJ2-3; TRBD2 matches at 7 bases. Germline values: CDR1 LGHNA, CDR2 YSLEER. J lost 3 bases, V lost 4 bases, and 10 bases had no gene match. This CDR3 region has 16 residues. CDR3 protein: CASSLNGGLRTDTQYF. DNA of the CDR3: TGCGCCAGCAGCCTCAACGGGGGGTTGAGAACAGATACGCAGTATTTT.

The V call is TRBV10-3, the J call TRBJ1-6, with D perhaps matching TRBD1 (5 bases). This CDR3 has 14 amino acids. The germline V and J ends were trimmed by 4 bases and 14 bases, with 18 bases remaining between them. The V gene's germline CDR1 is ENHRY and CDR2 SYGVKD. The CDR3 region has the DNA TGTGCCATCAGTGCCACAGAGGGGTTTGGGGCCCTCCACTTT. Protein product: CAISATEGFGALHF.

V and J are TRBV2 and TRBJ2-7, with 10 bases aligning to TRBD1. Germline V lookup: CDR1 SNHLY, CDR2 FYNNEI. The CDR3 covers 16 residues. After removal of 0 bases from V and 4 bases from J, the junction contained 6 bases not matched to a gene. The CDR3 nucleotides read TGTGCCAGCAGTGAAGCGCCTGGGACAGGGGCTTACGAGCAGTACTTC. This gives the protein CASSEAPGTGAYEQYF.

This clonotype was seen repeatedly, ten times or more. This sequence joins TRBV7-3 and TRBJ2-3, with D maybe TRBD2 (6 bases). The V end lost 5 bases, the J end lost 0 bases, and 18 bases lay between the germline ends. Looked up from germline, CDR1 is SGHTA and CDR2 is FQGTGA. This CDR3 comprises 17 residues. CDR3 in DNA: TGTGCCAGCAGCCCGCTTACGGGAGTCTCGAGCACAGATACGCAGTATTTT. It encodes CASSPLTGVSSTDTQYF.

J is TRBJ2-2 and V is TRBV15; the D is unclear. Germline CDR1 reads LNHNV; CDR2 reads YYDKDF (reference sequence). The CDR3 has 16 residues. Between the trimmed V and J ends, which lost 3 bases and 1 base, there was a span of 12 bases. In DNA form, the CDR3 reads TGTGCCACCAGCAGTGTGTCCGTAGTGAACACCGGGGAGCTGTTTTTT. This translates into CATSSVSVVNTGELFF.

This clonotype was observed many times. The chain employs TRBV12-3 or TRBV12-4 and TRBJ2-7, with no clear D. This CDR3 contains 12 residues. Trimming pared 8 bases from V and 3 bases from J, leaving 11 bases between. The CDR3 sequence: CASSTGYYEQYF. CDR3 nucleotides: TGTGCCAGCTCAACGGGCTACTACGAGCAGTACTTC.

The V and J genes are TRBV7-2 and TRBJ2-3; D possibly corresponds to TRBD2 (6 bases). The V gene's germline CDR1 is SGHTA and CDR2 FQGNSA. The CDR3 is made up of 14 amino acids. V lost 6 bases, J lost 0 bases, and 10 bases lay in between. The CDR3 sequence is CASRRGLSTDTQYF. For the CDR3, the DNA is TGTGCCAGCAGACGGGGGTTAAGCACAGATACGCAGTATTTT. The complete variable domain, with remaining parts taken from reference TRBV7-2 and TRBJ2-3, reads GAGVSQSPSNKVTEKGKDVELRCDPISGHTALYWYRQSLGQGLEFLIYFQGNSAPDKSGLPSDRFSAERTGGSVSTLTIQRTQQEDSAVYLCASRRGLSTDTQYFGPGTRLTVL.

The table lists this clonotype with a few counts. V and J are TRBV5-1 and TRBJ1-2; D is possibly TRBD1 (6 bases). The CDR3 is 14 amino acids. Germline V gene lookup returns CDR1 SGHRS and CDR2 YFSETQ. The germline V and J ends were trimmed by 4 bases and 2 bases, with 12 bases remaining between them. CDR3 region: CASSALTGNYGYTF. CDR3 in DNA: TGCGCCAGCAGCGCCCTAACAGGGAACTATGGCTACACCTTC.

This clonotype occurred a few times. V is TRBV9 and J is TRBJ2-1; D remains ambiguous. CDR1 SGDLS and CDR2 YYNGEE come from the germline V gene. CDR3 size: 18 residues. Trimming shortened V by 0 bases and J by 2 bases, and 18 bases separated the two germline ends. The CDR3 is CASSVGGGQIVTYNEQFF. The DNA for the CDR3 is TGTGCCAGCAGCGTAGGAGGTGGGCAGATCGTTACCTACAATGAGCAGTTCTTC.